A selection of T cell receptor beta chains follows, all from one sample in a study of memory CD4+ T cells and cytomegalovirus serostatus. TCRdb keeps only in-frame clones here, not all; method: immunoSEQ multiplex PCR. The profile covers under 65,000 clones, with around 80% appearing a single time and around 0.67% taken by the ten largest. Sequencing was performed on memory CD4+ T cells from blood. These receptors all come from an adult in good health and CMV-seronegative. Each CDR3 is given with its conserved first and last residue. The order of the fields is J gene, clone size, V gene, D gene, CDR3 protein, CDR3 DNA. The D gene is left open where the match is weak. Not all rows give a size; the values are once, few, many and, for expanded clones, a class.

TRBJ2-3 . TRBV9 TRBD2 CASSLDSGGSTDTQYF TGTGCCAGCAGCCTAGATAGCGGGGGCAGCACAGATACGCAGTATTTT
TRBJ2-6 . TRBV28 . CASSSVIAGANVLTF TGTGCCAGCAGTTCCGTAATCGCTGGGGCCAACGTCCTGACTTTC
TRBJ2-1 . TRBV2 TRBD2 CASSQTSGRIDEQFF TGTGCCAGCAGTCAGACTAGCGGGAGGATCGATGAGCAGTTCTTC
TRBJ2-7 . TRBV7-8 . CASNPAGAEQYF TGTGCCAGCAACCCCGCCGGGGCCGAGCAGTACTTC
TRBJ1-1 few TRBV29-1 . CSAYLTGNTEAFF TGCAGCGCCTACCTAACAGGGAACACTGAAGCTTTCTTT
TRBJ1-1 once TRBV28 . CASNLGRGTEAFF TGTGCCAGCAACCTCGGGAGGGGCACTGAAGCTTTCTTT
TRBJ2-3 once TRBV18 TRBD2 CASSPTSGGSSDTQYF TGTGCCAGCTCACCAACTAGCGGGGGCTCTTCAGATACGCAGTATTTT
TRBJ2-3 . TRBV28 . CASSPTGSSPSTDTQYF TGTGCCAGCAGTCCGACAGGCTCTTCTCCTTCCACAGATACGCAGTATTTT
TRBJ1-2 . TRBV28 . CASSFGLGFYGYTF TGTGCCAGCAGTTTTGGATTGGGTTTCTATGGCTACACCTTC
TRBJ1-4 . TRBV9 . CASSGAGAINEKLFF TGTGCCAGCAGCGGGGCGGGGGCTATCAATGAAAAACTGTTTTTT
TRBJ2-7 . TRBV7-9 . CASSFRSGAAPVEQYF TGTGCCAGCAGCTTTAGGAGTGGGGCAGCCCCTGTCGAGCAGTACTTC
TRBJ2-3 . TRBV5-1 . CASSLVGGRSTDTQYF TGCGCCAGCAGCTTGGTTGGGGGTCGGAGCACAGATACGCAGTATTTT
TRBJ1-2 . TRBV7-8 . CASSREDYGYTF TGTGCCAGCAGCCGGGAGGACTATGGCTACACCTTC
TRBJ2-3 . TRBV5-1 . CASRGSLTDTQYF TGCGCCAGCCGAGGGAGCCTCACAGATACGCAGTATTTT
TRBJ1-1 few TRBV11-2 . CASSLDRTEAFF TGTGCCAGCAGCTTAGACAGGACAGAAGCTTTCTTT
TRBJ2-7 . TRBV7-8 . CASSSSGTAYEQYF TGTGCCAGCAGCTCCTCCGGGACGGCCTACGAGCAGTACTTC
TRBJ2-7 . TRBV7-6 . CASSLQGHTYEQYF TGTGCCAGCAGCTTACAGGGGCACACCTACGAGCAGTACTTC
TRBJ1-2 . TRBV5-5 TRBD1 CASSLLGQGNSYGYTF TGTGCCAGCAGCTTGCTGGGACAGGGGAACAGCTATGGCTACACCTTC
TRBJ1-2 once TRBV28 TRBD1 CASRAVGTGEAGYTF TGTGCCAGCAGGGCCGTAGGGACAGGGGAGGCTGGCTACACCTTC
TRBJ2-3 . TRBV5-8 . CASSPRGAGTDTQYF TGTGCCAGCAGCCCCCGGGGTGCAGGCACAGATACGCAGTATTTT
TRBJ1-2 . TRBV10-2 . CASSVTGQNSGYIF TGCGCCAGCAGTGTTACGGGGCAGAATTCTGGCTACATCTTC
TRBJ2-2 . TRBV2 TRBD1 CASSRQGRNTGELFF TGTGCCAGCAGTCGACAGGGGCGGAACACCGGGGAGCTGTTTTTT
TRBJ2-5 . TRBV2 . CASSDRREETQYF TGTGCCAGCAGTGATAGGAGGGAGGAGACCCAGTACTTC
TRBJ1-2 few TRBV5-1 . CASTRDTANYGYTF TGCGCCAGCACACGGGACACCGCAAACTATGGCTACACCTTC
TRBJ2-1 . TRBV27 TRBD1 CASSMSTGVIYNEQFF TGTGCCAGCAGTATGTCGACAGGGGTCATCTACAATGAGCAGTTCTTC
TRBJ1-4 few TRBV2 TRBD1 CASRDRFTNEKLFF TGTGCCAGCAGGGACAGGTTCACTAATGAAAAACTGTTTTTT
TRBJ1-3 few TRBV2 TRBD1 CATTVTGSGNTIYF TGTGCCACCACTGTGACAGGGAGTGGAAACACCATATATTTT
TRBJ2-3 few TRBV30 TRBD2 CAWRVAGVTDTQYF TGTGCCTGGAGAGTAGCGGGAGTCACAGATACGCAGTATTTT
TRBJ2-7 . TRBV19 . CASAGTGEQYF TGTGCCAGCGCCGGGACTGGCGAGCAGTACTTC
TRBJ2-7 . TRBV6-1 TRBD1 CASSEWGAGGLYEQYF TGTGCCAGCAGTGAATGGGGAGCAGGGGGCCTTTACGAGCAGTACTTC
TRBJ2-7 . TRBV18 TRBD1 CASSPNRGEREQYF TGTGCCAGCTCACCTAACAGGGGGGAGCGGGAGCAGTACTTC
TRBJ2-7 . TRBV10-3 . CATQGRLSYEQYF TGTGCCACCCAGGGGAGGCTTTCCTACGAGCAGTACTTC
TRBJ1-1 . TRBV7-8 . CASSPRTQLPNTEAFF TGTGCCAGCAGCCCACGCACCCAACTACCCAACACTGAAGCTTTCTTT